This T cell receptor beta chain was captured in a study of T cell responses to AZD1222 COVID-19 vaccine. Profiling relied on immunoSEQ multiplex PCR, and the TCRdb table lists in-frame clones only, not all of them. The sample shows 100,000 to 120,000 clones, roughly 89% of them seen only once. Germline V gives CDR1 MNHEY, CDR2 SVGEGT. This CDR3 is built from 15 residues. The ends were cut back, 6 bases at V and 0 bases at J, with 9 bases in the middle. This clone has a single count. Its target is unknown. Regarding the study as a whole: Clonal diversity was possibly underestimated; the donors were predominantly white British and more often female.

The clonotype originates from an adult who received the AZD1222 COVID-19 vaccine. The sequencing used peripheral blood, collected 28 days after the second AZD1222 dose. V is TRBV6-2 or TRBV6-3 and J is TRBJ2-6; no clear D. In nucleotides, the CDR3 is TGTGCCAGCAGCGACCGGTTCTCTGGGGCCAACGTCCTGACTTTC. This translates into CASSDRFSGANVLTF.